These 10 T cell receptor beta chains were sequenced from one sample in a study of T cell repertoires in ileal Crohn's disease. Assay: immunoSEQ multiplex PCR; the TCRdb copy retains only in-frame clones and omits some. The table shows roughly 60,000 clones, with 85% to 90% occurring only once. Time point of the sample: neoterminal ileum biopsy at postoperative endoscopy, about 6 months after surgery. Sequences were obtained from ileal tissue. All receptors derive from an adult with Crohn's disease.

V gene TRBV19 combines with J gene TRBJ1-2; 9 bases map to TRBD1. With 6 bases clipped from V and 4 bases from J, the junction kept 3 bases outside the gene matches. The CDR3 runs to 13 residues. The germline CDR1 and CDR2 sequences are LNHDA and SQIVND (reference sequence). The CDR3 region has the DNA TGTGCCAGTAGACGACAGGGGGGCTATGGCTACACCTTC. This codes for CASRRQGGYGYTF.

The V gene is TRBV28, the J gene TRBJ1-2; perhaps TRBD1 as D (5 bases). V dropped 7 bases and J dropped 2 bases, with 11 bases sitting between them. The CDR3 spans 13 residues. Germline loops: CDR1 MDHEN, CDR2 SYDVKM. The DNA of the CDR3 is TGTGCCAGCATTTCACCAGGGAACTATGGCTACACCTTC. Translation: CASISPGNYGYTF.

This clone was seen just once. The V and J genes are TRBV29-1 and TRBJ1-2, with D hard to call. The CDR3 is 13 residues long. CDR1 is SQVTM and CDR2 is ANQGSEA in the germline V gene. V lost 4 bases to trimming and J lost 4 bases, with 13 bases between them. This CDR3 reads CSVVGGGTYGYTF. CDR3 coding DNA: TGCAGCGTTGTGGGCGGAGGAACCTATGGCTACACCTTC.

The V gene is TRBV5-1, the J gene TRBJ1-1; D is uncertain. CDR3 length: 14 amino acids. The V gene's germline CDR1 is SGHRS and CDR2 YFSETQ. Trimming took off 1 base at V and 0 bases at J, with 7 bases between the two ends. CDR3 sequence (DNA): TGCGCCAGCAGCTTGAACAGTTTGAACACTGAAGCTTTCTTT. It encodes CASSLNSLNTEAFF.

The CDR3 reads CASSPLAVTGSGNTIYF. The CDR3 DNA is TGTGCCAGCTCACCACTTGCTGTGACAGGCTCTGGAAACACCATATATTTT. The genes are TRBV18 and TRBJ1-3; D may be TRBD1 (6 bases). The length of the CDR3 is 17 residues. Trimming removed 1 base at V and 0 bases at J, with 13 bases between. Germline V CDR1 and CDR2: KGHSH, LQKENI.

This clone was seen more than once but under ten times. The genes are TRBV14 and TRBJ1-1; tentatively, D is TRBD1 (5 bases). V lost 1 base, J lost 6 bases, and 15 bases lay in between. Germline lookup yields CDR1 SGHDN and CDR2 FVKESK. The CDR3 extends over 15 amino acids. The CDR3 bases are TGTGCCAGCAGCCAAGTCGGCAGGGCAGGTTCTGAAGCTTTCTTT. It specifies CASSQVGRAGSEAFF.

V and J are TRBV4-1 and TRBJ1-4; 7 nucleotides align to TRBD1. The J segment lost 10 bases and the V segment lost 0 bases, leaving 14 bases of the junction unmatched. This CDR3 contains 17 residues. Germline CDR1 MGHRA, CDR2 YSYEKL. The CDR3 bases are TGCGCCAGCAGCCAAGATAGGGTGACAGGGCCAGGAGGAAAACTGTTTTTT. Protein product: CASSQDRVTGPGGKLFF.

The chain couples TRBV25-1 to TRBJ2-1; 11 nucleotides match TRBD2. V lost 6 bases to trimming and J lost 7 bases; unmatched junction nucleotides: 8. Germline V gives CDR1 MGHDK, CDR2 SYGVNS. The CDR3 sequence is 15 residues long. The CDR3 sequence: CASRGPGLAVNEQFF. The CDR3 DNA is TGTGCCAGCAGGGGACCGGGACTAGCGGTTAATGAGCAGTTCTTC.

J is TRBJ2-7 and V is TRBV6-5; D not certain. The V and J ends lost 2 bases and 6 bases respectively, with 8 bases between them. The CDR3 runs 12 residues. The germline gives CDR1 MNHEY, CDR2 SVGAGI. DNA for the CDR3: TGTGCCAGCAGTTACCTTACCGGCGAGCAGTACTTC. Amino acids: CASSYLTGEQYF.

The chain is built from TRBV5-1 and TRBJ1-2; 7 bases align to TRBD1. The CDR3 spans 13 residues. CDR1 and CDR2 (germline): SGHRS, YFSETQ. With V trimmed by 3 bases and J by 6 bases, 5 bases remained unmatched. Written as DNA, the CDR3 is TGCGCCAGCAGCTCAACAGGGGTCAATGGCTACACCTTC. Residues: CASSSTGVNGYTF.